Listed below are T cell receptor beta chains from one sample, sequenced in a study of T cell repertoires in cytomegalovirus infection. These receptors' antigens are unknown. TCRdb independently ran MiXCR on the reads; one entry per CDR3 protein. The sample lists tens of thousands of distinct CDR3 sequences; approximately 20% were seen once. This specimen was CD8+ T cells from cultured PBMCs, taken from culture after CMV antigen stimulation. Source of these receptors: a human donor in good health (CMV status not recorded). Some clones in this sample may be carry-over from other donors' samples. Each CDR3 is given with its conserved first and last residue. Fields, in order: CDR3 length, V gene, clone size, D gene, J gene, CDR3 DNA, CDR3 protein. A D gene is named only where the DNA matches it firmly. Part of the rows lack a size; the others show once, few, many or a class for expanded clones.

length: 17
V: TRBV6-5
size: many
D: TRBD1
J: TRBJ1-1
DNA: TGTGCCAGCAGTTACGGAGGACAGGGATTGGAGGTGACTGAAGCTTTCTTT
CDR3: CASSYGGQGLEVTEAFF

length: 12
V: TRBV2
size: many
D: NA
J: TRBJ1-1
DNA: TGTGCCAGCAGTCTAAGTCCCACTGAAGCTTTCTTT
CDR3: CASSLSPTEAFF

length: 14
V: TRBV4-2
size: NA
D: NA
J: TRBJ2-1
DNA: TGTGCCAGCAGCCCTCTGGACGTTGACAATGAGCAGTTCTTC
CDR3: CASSPLDVDNEQFF

length: 12
V: TRBV7-9
size: many
D: NA
J: TRBJ2-1
DNA: TGTGCCAGCGACTCCCAGAGCTATGAGCAGTTCTTC
CDR3: CASDSQSYEQFF

length: 15
V: TRBV27
size: NA
D: NA
J: TRBJ2-1
DNA: TGTGCCAGCAGCCCCGGGACGGCGATTTACAATGAGCAGTTCTTC
CDR3: CASSPGTAIYNEQFF

length: 13
V: TRBV29-1
size: few
D: NA
J: TRBJ1-1
DNA: TGCAGCGTTGTGGACAGTTTGAACACTGAAGCTTTCTTT
CDR3: CSVVDSLNTEAFF

length: 15
V: TRBV18
size: few
D: TRBD1
J: TRBJ2-1
DNA: TGTGCCAGCTCACCATCGGGACAGGGGGTCCATGAGCAGTTCTTC
CDR3: CASSPSGQGVHEQFF

length: 13
V: TRBV12-3/TRBV12-4
size: many
D: TRBD1
J: TRBJ2-7
DNA: TGTGCCAGCAGTTCCGGAACAGGGGGAGAGCAGTACTTC
CDR3: CASSSGTGGEQYF

length: 13
V: TRBV7-6
size: many
D: TRBD1
J: TRBJ2-7
DNA: TGTGCCAGCAGCTTCCGGGACAGGGACGAGCAGTACTTC
CDR3: CASSFRDRDEQYF

length: 14
V: TRBV6-2/TRBV6-3
size: NA
D: NA
J: TRBJ1-1
DNA: TGTGCCAGCAGTTACGGGGACATGAACACTGAAGCTTTCTTT
CDR3: CASSYGDMNTEAFF

length: 12
V: TRBV12-3/TRBV12-4
size: many
D: TRBD1
J: TRBJ1-1
DNA: TGTGCCAGTAGGACAGGAGGGACTGAAGCTTTCTTT
CDR3: CASRTGGTEAFF

length: 15
V: TRBV13
size: NA
D: NA
J: TRBJ2-7
DNA: TGTGCCAGCAGCTTAGGTGGGGCAGGGGAGCGCGAGCAGTACTTC
CDR3: CASSLGGAGEREQYF

length: 18
V: TRBV5-6
size: NA
D: TRBD2
J: TRBJ2-1
DNA: TGTGCCAGCAGCGGGATTGGGACTAGCGGGAGTACGTACAATGAGCAGTTCTTC
CDR3: CASSGIGTSGSTYNEQFF

length: 15
V: TRBV4-3
size: few
D: NA
J: TRBJ2-7
DNA: TGCGCCAGCAGCCAAGAGAGGTCTCTTTTCGGCGAGCAGTACTTC
CDR3: CASSQERSLFGEQYF

length: 14
V: TRBV7-6
size: NA
D: TRBD1
J: TRBJ2-5
DNA: TGTGCCAGCAGCCGGTGGACAGGGCTAGAGACCCAGTACTTC
CDR3: CASSRWTGLETQYF

length: 15
V: TRBV9
size: few
D: TRBD1
J: TRBJ2-2
DNA: TGTGCCAGCAGCAAAGCCACAGGGGGCTTCGGGGAGCTGTTTTTT
CDR3: CASSKATGGFGELFF

length: 16
V: TRBV27
size: NA
D: TRBD2
J: TRBJ2-3
DNA: TGTGCCAGCAGTCGACTCCTAGCGGTTAGCACAGATACGCAGTATTTT
CDR3: CASSRLLAVSTDTQYF

length: 16
V: TRBV5-1
size: many
D: NA
J: TRBJ2-5
DNA: TGCGCCAGCAGCGGGGGGACGGAAATCCTTCAAGAGACCCAGTACTTC
CDR3: CASSGGTEILQETQYF

length: 14
V: TRBV14
size: NA
D: NA
J: TRBJ1-4
DNA: TGTGCCAGCAGCCTAGAACAGGGTTCGGGAAAACTGTTTTTT
CDR3: CASSLEQGSGKLFF

length: 14
V: TRBV28
size: few
D: TRBD1
J: TRBJ1-6
DNA: TGTGCCAGCAGCATTTCGGGACAGAATTCACCCCTCCACTTT
CDR3: CASSISGQNSPLHF